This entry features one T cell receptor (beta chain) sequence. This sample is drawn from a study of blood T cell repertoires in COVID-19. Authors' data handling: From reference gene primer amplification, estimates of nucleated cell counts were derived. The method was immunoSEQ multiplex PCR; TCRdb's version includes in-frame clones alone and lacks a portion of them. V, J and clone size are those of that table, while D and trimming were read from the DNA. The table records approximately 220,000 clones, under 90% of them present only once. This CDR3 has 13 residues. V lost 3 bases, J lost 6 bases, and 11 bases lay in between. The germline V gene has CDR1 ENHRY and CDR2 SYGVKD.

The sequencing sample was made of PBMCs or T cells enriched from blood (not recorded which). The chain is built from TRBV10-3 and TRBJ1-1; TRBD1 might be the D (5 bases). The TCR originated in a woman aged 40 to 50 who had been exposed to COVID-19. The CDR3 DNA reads TGTGCCATCAGTGACGGGGGTGTCCCTGAAGCTTTCTTT. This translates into CAISDGGVPEAFF.